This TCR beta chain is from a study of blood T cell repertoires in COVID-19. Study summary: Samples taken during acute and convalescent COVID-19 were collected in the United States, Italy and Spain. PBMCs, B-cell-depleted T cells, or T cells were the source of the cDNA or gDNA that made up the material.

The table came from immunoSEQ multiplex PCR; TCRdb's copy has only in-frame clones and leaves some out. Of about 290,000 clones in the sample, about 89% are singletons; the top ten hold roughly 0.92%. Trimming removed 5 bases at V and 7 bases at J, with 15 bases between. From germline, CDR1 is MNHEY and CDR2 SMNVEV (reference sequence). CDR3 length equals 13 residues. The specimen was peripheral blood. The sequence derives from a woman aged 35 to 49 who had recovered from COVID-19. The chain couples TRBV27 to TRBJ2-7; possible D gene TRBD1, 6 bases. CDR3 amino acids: CASSRKTGFEQYF. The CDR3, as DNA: TGTGCCAGCAGTCGGAAAACAGGGTTTGAGCAGTACTTC.